This T cell receptor (beta chain) originates from a study of tissue T cells after allogeneic stem cell transplantation. Turning to the study itself: Graft-versus-host disease patients received grafts, several unmodified and three CD34-selected to deplete T cells. CD3+ T cells were flow-sorted when enough cells; otherwise DNA extracted directly. Study-level points and caveats: Anatomically similar tissues had similar TCR repertoires within each patient. Some tissue clones might be persisting host cells; their alloreactivity or antigen specificity was not determined.

Concerning this clone: Its antigen is not identified.

The germline V gene encodes CDR1 SGHAT and CDR2 FQDESV (reference sequence). The CDR3 has 14 residues. The V end lost 4 bases, the J end lost 3 bases, and 13 bases lay between the germline ends. The assay was immunoSEQ multiplex PCR, and TCRdb's table has in-frame clones only and misses some. The table records roughly 30,000 clones, approximately 83% of them present only once. Specimen: blood, collected before transplantation. The V call is TRBV11-1, the J call TRBJ2-7; D is uncertain. The source of this sequence is a woman aged 18-49 years who later had graft-versus-host disease after an allogeneic stem cell transplant. CDR3 DNA sequence: TGTGCCAGCAGCTCGTACCAGACGGACTACGAGCAGTACTTC. This translates into CASSSYQTDYEQYF.